This TCR beta chain was obtained from a study of blood T cell repertoires in COVID-19. Per the original data handling: Using reference gene primer amplification, nucleated cell counts were estimated. Measured with immunoSEQ multiplex PCR; TCRdb has only the in-frame clones, and not every one. The V and J calls and the clone size are those of that table, but D and trimming were determined from the DNA. The data contain some 200,000 clones, about 91% of them singletons. This TCR came from a man aged 18 to 30 with active or convalescent COVID-19. The specimen was peripheral blood.

The CDR3 spells CSTRDRVYEQYF. The CDR3 DNA sequence: TGCAGCACCAGGGACAGGGTGTACGAGCAGTACTTC. V is TRBV29-1 and J is TRBJ2-7; 9 nucleotides agree with TRBD1. The CDR3 loop spans 12 amino acids. Germline CDR1 SQVTM, CDR2 ANQGSEA. V was pared by 8 bases and J by 4 bases, with 6 bases of the junction left unmatched.